This TCR beta chain derives from a study of T cell responses to AZD1222 COVID-19 vaccine. Data came from immunoSEQ multiplex PCR; TCRdb stores just in-frame clones and leaves some out. The profile covers some 95,000 clones, with 88% appearing a single time and around 10% taken by the ten largest. CDR1 SQVTM and CDR2 ANQGSEA come from the germline V gene. The CDR3 runs to 14 residues. V shed 4 bases and J 6 bases; nucleotides not matched to a gene: 11. Broader study findings: White British people made up most donors, females outnumbered males, and clonal diversity was possibly underestimated.

With regard to this clone: The antigen remains undetermined.

This material consisted of peripheral blood, taken 28 days after the second AZD1222 dose. The origin of this receptor is an adult who received the AZD1222 COVID-19 vaccine. The V gene is TRBV29-1, the J gene TRBJ2-5, with 7 bases lining up with TRBD1. The CDR3 nucleotides are TGCAGCGTTGGACAGGGCGGCTCACGTCAGACCCAGTACTTC. Protein sequence: CSVGQGGSRQTQYF.